The clone carrying this TCR beta chain was seen more than once but under ten times. The antigen is undetermined. A junction end diverges from the germline sequence, so it may reflect a read error. The sample is drawn from a study of breast tumors, draining lymph nodes, adjacent tissues. From the multiplex PCR reads, TCRdb called clonotypes with MiXCR, one entry per CDR3 protein. The sample includes about 140,000 distinct CDR3 sequences, approximately 30% of them seen just once. Breast cancer patients provided tissue from their axillary draining lymph nodes. Overall study results and limits: Luminal-like breast cancer showed significantly higher tumor–nontumor repertoire similarity than basal-like. Tumor T cell lymph node origin was a supported hypothesis, not proven. Tumors had less TCR diversity than lymph nodes, more than nontumor tissue.

From germline, CDR1 is MNHNY and CDR2 SVGAGI (reference sequence). The CDR3 totals 15 residues. The chain uses TRBV6-6 and TRBJ2-2; possibly TRBD2 for D (5 bases). Sequences were obtained from axillary lymph node tissue. The sequence derives from a female donor with breast cancer. Some clones in this sample may be carry-over from other donors' samples. This chain's CDR3 is CASSHSAPGAGELFF. For the CDR3, the DNA is TGTGCCAGCAGTCACTCGGCCCCCGGGGCCGGGGAGCTGTTTTTT.